The 4 T cell receptor beta chains below all came from one sample that was sequenced in a study of blood T cells in healthy people across ages. Primers used in a second PCR of roughly 6 to 12 cycles were a sample-barcoded 5' primer and a J-beta primer mix. TCRdb re-derived calls from the 5' RACE reads in MiXCR, one entry per CDR3 protein. The data contain about 840,000 distinct CDR3 sequences, 25% to 35% of them singletons. The data were also submitted as part of a second study, on T cells of mothers and their children.

Sequencing used blood. The receptors were sampled from a woman aged 40 to 55 in good health.

A few counts support this clonotype. The chain uses TRBV11-2 and TRBJ1-4; TRBD1 might be the D (5 bases). The germline gives CDR1 SGHAT, CDR2 FQNNGV. The CDR3 loop spans 16 amino acids. Deletions cut 0 bases from V and 0 bases from J, with 8 bases between. The CDR3 is CASSLDQGATNEKLFF. DNA for the CDR3: TGTGCCAGCAGCTTAGATCAGGGCGCAACTAATGAAAAACTGTTTTTT.

This clonotype was observed a few times. This chain uses TRBV11-2 with TRBJ1-1; TRBD1 agrees at 7 bases. The CDR3 runs 14 residues. V lost 1 base to trimming and J lost 4 bases; unmatched junction nucleotides: 3. Germline V gene sequence: CDR1 SGHAT, CDR2 FQNNGV. CDR3 amino acids: CASSLGYRGTEAFF. The CDR3 coding sequence is TGTGCCAGCAGCTTAGGCTACAGGGGCACTGAAGCTTTCTTT.

This clonotype was counted many times. As DNA, the CDR3 is TGTGCCAGCAGTCGATCCGGGACTCCCAATCAGCCCCAGCATTTT. It is translated as CASSRSGTPNQPQHF. The J gene is TRBJ1-5, the V gene TRBV27; D perhaps matches TRBD1 (5 bases). V was pared by 5 bases and J by 3 bases, with 14 bases between. The CDR3 is made up of 15 amino acids. Germline V lookup: CDR1 MNHEY, CDR2 SMNVEV (reference sequence).

Concerning this clonotype itself: With a much larger clone just one base away, this may be a read error. The gene calls are TRBV29-1 and TRBJ2-5; D possibly uses TRBD1 or TRBD2 (5 bases each). CDR3 size: 14 residues. In germline, CDR1 is SQVTM, CDR2 ANQGSEA. The V gene lost 3 bases and the J gene lost 2 bases, with 13 bases spanning the gap. The CDR3 sequence: CSVEGESGQETQYF. The CDR3 nucleotides are TGCAGCGTTGAGGGGGAGAGTGGACAAGAGACCCAGTACTTC.